This is a list of T cell receptor beta chains from one sample in a study of regulatory T cells in long-lasting Graves disease. TCRdb re-called the multiplex PCR reads through MiXCR, storing one row per CDR3 protein. This table holds hundreds of thousands of distinct CDR3 sequences, 16% found once. The same specimen was also included in a second study, on T cells in Graves' hyperthyroidism and ophthalmopathy.

The sequenced sample was peripheral blood mononuclear cells (PBMCs), obtained at new diagnosis, from a patient treated with antithyroid drugs. The receptors here all came from a woman in her twenties or thirties with Graves disease. CDR3s include the opening cysteine and the closing phenylalanine or tryptophan. The D gene is left open where the match is weak. A row's size may be missing; if present it is once, few, many or a size class.

>NA|TRBJ1-4|NA|TRBV18
CASSPREVATNEKLFF
TGTGCCAGCTCACCGAGGGAGGTGGCGACTAATGAAAAACTGTTTTTT
>NA|TRBJ2-1|NA|TRBV25-1
CASSTRRGGVYNEQFF
TGTGCCAGCAGTACCCGCCGCGGAGGGGTCTACAATGAGCAGTTCTTC
>many|TRBJ2-5|TRBD2|TRBV6-2/TRBV6-3
CASSYGLAEKGETQYF
TGTGCCAGCAGTTACGGACTAGCCGAAAAAGGGGAGACCCAGTACTTC
>NA|TRBJ1-6|NA|TRBV19
CASSNGVGRSPLHF
TGTGCCAGTAGCAACGGCGTCGGCCGCTCACCCCTCCACTTT
>NA|TRBJ2-7|NA|TRBV28
CATNGGQVTQYF
TGTGCCACCAACGGAGGGCAGGTTACGCAGTACTTC
>many|TRBJ2-1|TRBD2|TRBV2
CASSAPTGTTRYNEQFF
TGTGCCAGCAGTGCCCCTACCGGGACTACCAGATACAATGAGCAGTTCTTC
>many|TRBJ2-2|TRBD2|TRBV5-1
CASSLGLGANTGELFF
TGCGCCAGCAGCCTAGGACTAGGGGCGAACACCGGGGAGCTGTTTTTT
>many|TRBJ2-6|NA|TRBV29-1
CSVDAGAGANVLTF
TGCAGCGTTGATGCAGGTGCTGGGGCCAACGTCCTGACTTTC
>NA|TRBJ2-3|NA|TRBV19
CASSSGLGPDTQYF
TGTGCCAGTAGTTCGGGCCTCGGCCCAGATACGCAGTATTTT
>NA|TRBJ1-2|TRBD1|TRBV28
CASSWGQGDYGYTF
TGTGCCAGCAGTTGGGGACAGGGAGACTATGGCTACACCTTC
>many|TRBJ2-2|NA|TRBV7-2
CASSFRPSTGELFF
TGTGCCAGCAGCTTTCGGCCAAGTACCGGGGAGCTGTTTTTT
>NA|TRBJ2-6|NA|TRBV5-1
CASSLAGSRSGANVLTF
TGCGCCAGCAGCTTGGCCGGAAGCCGCTCTGGGGCCAACGTCCTGACTTTC
>many|TRBJ2-7|TRBD1|TRBV5-1
CASSPDRAHEQYF
TGCGCCAGCAGCCCTGACAGGGCCCACGAGCAGTACTTC
>NA|TRBJ1-1|NA|TRBV9
CASSVVTNTEAFF
TGTGCCAGCAGCGTAGTGACGAACACTGAAGCTTTCTTT
>many|TRBJ1-2|NA|TRBV24-1
CATSDSMLGGYTF
TGTGCCACCAGTGATTCGATGCTTGGGGGCTACACCTTC
>many|TRBJ1-1|NA|TRBV6-4
CASSVFLNTEAFF
TGTGCCAGCAGTGTGTTCCTGAACACTGAAGCTTTCTTT
>many|TRBJ2-1|NA|TRBV11-2
CASSLGSGNNEQFF
TGTGCCAGCAGCTTAGGGAGTGGAAACAATGAGCAGTTCTTC
>NA|TRBJ2-5|NA|TRBV6-5
CASSYGGGTYETQYF
TGTGCCAGCAGTTACGGCGGCGGGACATATGAGACCCAGTACTTC
>NA|TRBJ2-3|NA|TRBV6-2/TRBV6-3
CASSDGDGPDTQYF
TGTGCCAGCAGTGACGGGGACGGCCCAGATACGCAGTATTTT
>few|TRBJ2-3|TRBD2|TRBV28
CASSSLRLAGRADTQYF
TGTGCCAGCAGTTCTCTAAGACTGGCGGGGAGGGCGGATACGCAGTATTTT
>many|TRBJ1-1|NA|TRBV6-1
CASSVKAPNTEAFF
TGTGCCAGCAGTGTTAAGGCACCTAACACTGAAGCTTTCTTT
>few|TRBJ2-7|TRBD2|TRBV18
CASSPGAGGPYEQYF
TGTGCCAGCTCACCGGGAGCGGGAGGGCCGTACGAGCAGTACTTC
>many|TRBJ1-2|NA|TRBV3-1
CAGRPNTHDGYTF
TGTGCCGGACGGCCCAACACACACGATGGCTACACCTTC
>NA|TRBJ1-2|NA|TRBV4-2
CASSPGIPEGYTF
TGTGCCAGCAGCCCCGGGATACCCGAGGGCTACACCTTC
>many|TRBJ2-4|NA|TRBV6-2/TRBV6-3
CASSVAGAKNIQYF
TGTGCCAGCAGTGTCGCTGGAGCCAAAAACATTCAGTACTTC
>few|TRBJ1-1|NA|TRBV5-1
CASSYNGLNTEAFF
TGCGCCAGCAGCTATAACGGGCTGAACACTGAAGCTTTCTTT
>few|TRBJ2-7|NA|TRBV6-1
CASSPWGTSYEQYF
TGTGCCAGCAGCCCATGGGGAACTTCCTACGAGCAGTACTTC
>few|TRBJ1-6|NA|TRBV6-2/TRBV6-3
CASSYTTANNSPLHF
TGTGCCAGCAGTTACACGACAGCTAATAATTCACCCCTCCACTTT
>few|TRBJ2-7|NA|TRBV15
CATSRNYEQYF
TGTGCCACCAGCAGAAACTACGAGCAGTACTTC
>NA|TRBJ2-3|TRBD2|TRBV20-1
CSARRALADYTDTQYF
TGCAGTGCTAGAAGGGCTCTAGCGGACTACACAGATACGCAGTATTTT